The 14 T cell receptor beta chains reported below all come from one sample, sequenced in a study of T cells in Graves' hyperthyroidism and ophthalmopathy. The CDR3 regions of TCR beta were amplified from RNA transcripts. TCR CDR3 regions were first amplified by RT-PCR with HTBI primers. TCRdb fed the multiplex PCR reads into MiXCR, producing one record per CDR3 protein. The sample lists a few hundred thousand distinct CDR3 sequences, more than 12% occurring once. The sequenced sample was blood. The receptor set was obtained from a woman aged 40 to 55 with Graves' hyperthyroidism that later progressed to Graves' ophthalmopathy.

The V call is TRBV7-6, the J call TRBJ2-3, with D unclear. The CDR3 is 15 amino acids. The germline V and J ends were trimmed by 5 bases and 0 bases, with 12 bases remaining between them. The V gene's germline CDR1 is SGHVS and CDR2 FNYEAQ. DNA for the CDR3: TGTGCCAGCAGCCCTATATGGGATAGCACAGATACGCAGTATTTT. It is translated as CASSPIWDSTDTQYF.

This clonotype was detected many times. The chain carries TRBV5-6 and TRBJ1-1, with D unclear. Germline V gene lookup returns CDR1 SGHDT and CDR2 YYEEEE. The CDR3 has 15 residues. V gave up 3 bases and J gave up 3 bases, with 15 bases separating them. The CDR3 loop reads CASSSPAEGYTEAFF. Here the CDR3 DNA reads TGTGCCAGCAGCTCCCCGGCGGAGGGATACACTGAAGCTTTCTTT.

The rearrangement uses TRBV6-1 and TRBJ1-2; unclear D gene. Trimming took off 6 bases at V and 2 bases at J, with 7 bases between the two ends. The CDR3 has 12 amino acids. The germline V gene has CDR1 MNHNS and CDR2 SASEGT. CDR3 in DNA: TGTGCCAGCAGAAACCCAAACTATGGCTACACCTTC. This translates into CASRNPNYGYTF.

CDR3: CASSLLQGFSGNTIYF. DNA for the CDR3: TGTGCCAGCAGTTTGTTGCAGGGCTTCTCGGGAAACACCATATATTTT. The V gene is TRBV12-3 or TRBV12-4, the J gene TRBJ1-3; TRBD1 might be the D (5 bases). Trimming took 3 bases from V and 4 from J, leaving 16 bases between them. The CDR3 is made up of 16 amino acids.

This clonotype showed up just a few times. This rearrangement joins TRBV4-1 to TRBJ2-2, with a weak D call TRBD1 (7 bases). The CDR3 has 15 residues. The V end lost 4 bases, the J end lost 4 bases, and 13 bases lay between the germline ends. The germline gives CDR1 MGHRA, CDR2 YSYEKL. The CDR3 loop reads CASSPGDRPTGELFF. The DNA of the CDR3 is TGCGCCAGCAGCCCGGGGGACAGACCCACCGGGGAGCTGTTTTTT.

This clonotype was observed at least ten times. The gene calls are TRBV27 and TRBJ2-7; no definite D call. Germline lookup yields CDR1 MNHEY and CDR2 SMNVEV (reference sequence). V lost 6 bases and J 0 bases, leaving 9 bases between the germline ends. There are 13 residues in the CDR3. The CDR3 loop is CASRGSASYEQYF. CDR3 nucleotide sequence: TGTGCCAGCAGGGGGTCGGCCTCCTACGAGCAGTACTTC.

Only a few counts were recorded for this clonotype. The rearrangement uses TRBV6-1 and TRBJ2-7; D is tentatively TRBD1 or TRBD2 (5 bases each). CDR1 and CDR2 from the germline V gene are MNHNS and SASEGT. This CDR3 spans 15 amino acids. With 6 bases removed from V and 2 bases from J, the gap between germline ends came to 17 bases. The CDR3 bases are TGTGCCAGCAGCACCCGACGGGACCCAACCTACGAGCAGTACTTC. It is translated as CASSTRRDPTYEQYF.

This clonotype was counted ten times or more. This chain links TRBV19 with TRBJ2-1, with TRBD1 matching over 9 bases. The V gene end was trimmed by 5 bases and the J gene end by 8 bases; junction bases not matched to a gene: 10. CDR1 is LNHDA, CDR2 SQIVND, per germline (reference sequence). This CDR3 region has 15 residues. The DNA of the CDR3 is TGTGCCAGTAGTTCCGTGGGACAGGGAGGCTATGAGCAGTTCTTC. This codes for CASSSVGQGGYEQFF.

The sample holds many counts of this clonotype. CDR3 sequence (DNA): TGTGCCAGCAGCTTAGTGGGTCCTAGCGGCTACGAGCAGTACTTC. This encodes CASSLVGPSGYEQYF. This chain connects TRBV7-9 to TRBJ2-7, with 7 positions matching TRBD2. CDR1 and CDR2 from the germline V gene are SEHNR and FQNEAQ (reference sequence). The CDR3 runs 15 residues. V was clipped by 1 base and J by 3 bases; unmatched bases: 6.

There are many counts of this clonotype. The genes are TRBV7-9 and TRBJ1-5; no clear D gene. The V end lost 0 bases, the J end lost 9 bases, and 6 bases lay between the germline ends. The CDR3 totals 12 residues. CDR1 SEHNR and CDR2 FQNEAQ come from the germline V gene (reference sequence). The CDR3 loop reads CASSLATGPQHF. The CDR3 bases are TGTGCCAGCAGCTTAGCGACTGGGCCCCAGCATTTT.

This chain joins TRBV20-1 and TRBJ1-1; maybe TRBD1 (6 bases). Germline V gene lookup returns CDR1 DFQATT and CDR2 SNEGSKA (reference sequence). This CDR3 is built from 14 residues. V was trimmed by 1 base and J by 3 bases, leaving 12 bases between them. In DNA form, the CDR3 reads TGCAGTGCTAGAGTGGGCAGGGGCTACACTGAAGCTTTCTTT. It yields the protein CSARVGRGYTEAFF.

This clonotype was detected many times. V and J are TRBV14 and TRBJ2-3; tentative D call: TRBD1 (5 bases). CDR1 and CDR2 (germline): SGHDN, FVKESK. Deletions cut 0 bases from V and 0 bases from J, with 10 bases between. The CDR3 consists of 16 residues. CDR3 amino acids: CASSQERQISTDTQYF. The CDR3 DNA reads TGTGCCAGCAGCCAAGAACGACAGATTAGCACAGATACGCAGTATTTT.

This clonotype has at least ten counts. V and J are TRBV29-1 and TRBJ2-1, with TRBD2 as a possible D gene (5 bases). Trimming removed 8 bases at V and 8 bases at J, with 13 bases between. Germline-derived CDR1 and CDR2 are SQVTM and ANQGSEA. This CDR3 spans 11 amino acids. The CDR3 DNA sequence: TGCAGCTCTCTAGCTGGAGATGAGCAGTTCTTC. Translated, it gives CSSLAGDEQFF.

This clonotype was counted a few times. V is TRBV28 and J is TRBJ1-2, with a tentative D call TRBD1 (5 bases). The length of the CDR3 is 16 residues. Germline lookup yields CDR1 MDHEN and CDR2 SYDVKM. V shed 10 bases and J shed 4 bases, with 25 bases lying between them. The CDR3 here is CATTHRGPLRLYGYTF. Written as DNA, the CDR3 is TGTGCCACCACACATAGGGGTCCACTGAGGCTCTATGGCTACACCTTC.